A single sample is the source of the 21 T cell receptor beta chains below, sequenced in a study of CD8 T cells in ankylosing spondylitis (dated by TCRdb to about 2017). Libraries were constructed by 5' RACE. Sequencing instrument: Illumina HiSeq 2500. Starting from the raw public reads, TCRdb applied fastp trimming at Q25, assembled clones with MiXCR and retained in-frame beta chains. Identical CDR3 protein sequences are pooled into one entry, listed with their most common genes and DNA. This sample holds 150,000 to 200,000 distinct CDR3 sequences; about 9.9% were observed only once. Almost 30% of the sample is taken by the ten largest. The specimen was blood, either unsorted or a sorted T cell fraction (not recorded which). These receptors all come from a male donor with ankylosing spondylitis or in good health (not recorded which).

This clonotype has ten or more counts. The chain links TRBV28 to TRBJ2-5; the D gene is possibly TRBD2 (5 bases). The germline gives CDR1 MDHEN, CDR2 SYDVKM. CDR3 size: 14 residues. Trimming cost V 3 bases and J 5 bases, with 13 bases left between them. CDR3 amino acids: CASSFGLAGETQYF. The CDR3 bases are TGTGCCAGCAGTTTTGGGCTAGCTGGTGAGACCCAGTACTTC.

Only a few counts were recorded for this clonotype. The chain employs TRBV12-3 or TRBV12-4 and TRBJ1-1; unclear D gene. There are 13 residues in the CDR3. Between the trimmed V and J ends, which lost 2 bases and 6 bases, there was a span of 10 bases. The CDR3 coding sequence is TGTGCCAGCAGTTTATCCGAGGAAGCTGAAGCTTTCTTT. Protein product: CASSLSEEAEAFF.

This clonotype was detected a few times. The chain recombines TRBV20-1 with TRBJ1-2, with D hard to call. The CDR3 extends over 13 amino acids. The germline CDR1 and CDR2 sequences are DFQATT and SNEGSKA (reference sequence). Trimming took 0 bases from V and 2 from J, leaving 7 bases between them. CDR3 in amino acids: CSAREAGNYGYTF. CDR3 bases: TGCAGTGCTAGAGAGGCAGGAAACTATGGCTACACCTTC.

This clonotype was counted a few times. V gene TRBV7-9 combines with J gene TRBJ2-7; D unresolved. Germline CDR1 reads SEHNR; CDR2 reads FQNEAQ (reference sequence). The CDR3 is 15 amino acids. V was pared by 3 bases and J by 5 bases, with 17 bases between. The CDR3 sequence is CASSFLPDVKDEQYF. The CDR3 DNA follows: TGTGCCAGCAGCTTCCTCCCGGACGTAAAGGACGAGCAGTACTTC.

This chain joins TRBV18 and TRBJ1-6; D ambiguous. This CDR3 spans 15 amino acids. Germline-derived CDR1 and CDR2 are KGHSH and LQKENI. V dropped 6 bases and J dropped 7 bases, with 16 bases sitting between them. The DNA of the CDR3 is TGTGCCAGCTCGGTGCGGCAGGACTCGAATTCACCCCTCCACTTT. Translating it yields CASSVRQDSNSPLHF. The full variable domain, completed using reference TRBV18 and TRBJ1-6, is NAGVMQNPRHLVRRRGQEARLRCSPMKGHSHVYWYRQLPEEGLKFMVYLQKENIIDESGMPKERFSAEFPKEGPSILRIQQVVRGDSAAYFCASSVRQDSNSPLHFGNGTRLTVT.

The chain couples TRBV5-4 to TRBJ2-7, with a weak D call TRBD2 (5 bases). CDR3 length: 15 amino acids. Between the trimmed V and J ends, which lost 9 bases and 2 bases, there was a span of 21 bases. CDR1 SGHNT and CDR2 YYREEE come from the germline V gene (reference sequence). The CDR3 DNA reads as TGTGCCATGGGCCCTGGGCTCCCGGGAACCTACGAGCAGTACTTC. It yields the protein CAMGPGLPGTYEQYF.

This clonotype was recorded a few times. CDR3 loop: CASSPFRDRETGELFF. The DNA for the CDR3 is TGTGCCAGCAGCCCCTTTCGGGACAGGGAGACCGGGGAGCTGTTTTTT. V gene TRBV11-2 combines with J gene TRBJ2-2; 9 bases fit TRBD1. Germline loops: CDR1 SGHAT, CDR2 FQNNGV. This CDR3 comprises 16 residues. J was trimmed by 5 bases and V by 5 bases; bases with no gene match: 9.

There are a few counts of this clonotype. CDR3 DNA sequence: TGTGCCAGCAGTTACTCTCAAAGGCAGCGGGGAGACTACGAGCAGTACTTC. Translated, it gives CASSYSQRQRGDYEQYF. The V gene is TRBV6-5, the J gene TRBJ2-7; 7 positions agree with TRBD2. Unmatched junction bases numbered 11, after V lost 0 bases and J lost 3 bases. CDR3 size: 17 residues. The V gene's germline CDR1 is MNHEY and CDR2 SVGAGI.

The chain employs TRBV11-2 and TRBJ2-3; a possible D gene is TRBD2 (6 bases). The V gene's germline CDR1 is SGHAT and CDR2 FQNNGV. The CDR3 has 17 amino acids. V shed 1 base and J shed 0 bases, with 14 bases lying between them. CDR3 sequence (DNA): TGTGCCAGCAGCTTAGTTCCTAGCGCGGGGAGCACAGATACGCAGTATTTT. Protein: CASSLVPSAGSTDTQYF.

The V gene is TRBV4-2, the J gene TRBJ2-7, with unresolved D. V gave up 4 bases and J gave up 6 bases, with 10 bases separating them. The CDR3 spans 12 residues. Germline lookup yields CDR1 LGHNA and CDR2 YNFKEQ. CDR3 in amino acids: CASSPVGSEQYF. The CDR3 bases are TGTGCCAGCAGCCCAGTGGGCTCCGAGCAGTACTTC.

V and J are TRBV10-3 and TRBJ2-7, with 10 bases that match TRBD2. The J segment lost 7 bases and the V segment lost 7 bases, leaving 10 bases of the junction unmatched. Per the germline V gene, CDR1 is ENHRY and CDR2 is SYGVKD. CDR3 length: 14 residues. The CDR3 DNA follows: TGTGCCATCACTCTAGCGGGAGATACGGGTGAGCAGTACTTC. Its protein is CAITLAGDTGEQYF.

This clonotype showed up many times. The chain recombines TRBV5-6 with TRBJ2-7; D gene uncertain. CDR3 length: 15 amino acids. The germline V gene has CDR1 SGHDT and CDR2 YYEEEE. With 0 bases removed from V and 5 bases from J, the gap between germline ends came to 15 bases. The CDR3 coding sequence is TGTGCCAGCAGCTTGGAACGACGACTGGTAAACGAGCAGTACTTC. It encodes CASSLERRLVNEQYF.

This clonotype was observed at least ten times. The chain is built from TRBV6-1 and TRBJ1-4; 10 positions match TRBD1. Germline CDR1 reads MNHNS; CDR2 reads SASEGT. J was trimmed by 8 bases and V by 6 bases; bases with no gene match: 9. The CDR3 is made up of 15 amino acids. This chain's CDR3 is CASRNAGTGVEKLFF. DNA of the CDR3: TGTGCCAGCAGGAACGCCGGGACAGGGGTCGAAAAACTGTTTTTT.

This clonotype was observed many times. This chain joins TRBV29-1 and TRBJ2-1; tentative D call: TRBD2 (6 bases). Germline CDR1 SQVTM, CDR2 ANQGSEA. CDR3 length: 13 residues. Trimming pared 4 bases from V and 6 bases from J, leaving 13 bases between. The CDR3 DNA follows: TGCAGCGTTGTTGGGGGGTGGTCCAATGAGCAGTTCTTC. Its protein product is CSVVGGWSNEQFF.

This clonotype showed up many times. This sequence joins TRBV28 and TRBJ2-4, with 15 nucleotides matching TRBD2. The CDR3 is 19 residues long. The V segment lost 6 bases and the J segment 0 bases; nucleotides outside the gene matches: 9. Germline CDR1 MDHEN, CDR2 SYDVKM. The CDR3 nucleotides are TGTGCCAGCAGCCTACCGGGACTAGCGGGGGGTTTAGCCAAAAACATTCAGTACTTC. Translated: CASSLPGLAGGLAKNIQYF.

This clonotype was recorded at least ten times. CDR3 in amino acids: CASSERLTGGWQPQHF. In nucleotides, the CDR3 is TGTGCCAGCAGCGAAAGGCTCACAGGGGGTTGGCAGCCCCAGCATTTT. The genes are TRBV5-6 and TRBJ1-5; the match to TRBD1 covers 8 bases. From germline, CDR1 is SGHDT and CDR2 YYEEEE. The CDR3 is 16 amino acids. With 4 bases clipped from V and 7 bases from J, the junction kept 13 bases outside the gene matches.

This clonotype was found many times. The chain is built from TRBV6-2 or TRBV6-3 and TRBJ2-7; D might be TRBD2 (5 bases). The CDR3 length is 14 residues. With 5 bases removed from V and 0 bases from J, the gap between germline ends came to 11 bases. Per germline, CDR1 MNHEY and CDR2 SVGEGT. The CDR3 DNA reads TGTGCCAGCAGTGACTACACCTTCTCCTACGAGCAGTACTTC. This translates into CASSDYTFSYEQYF.

This clonotype has at least ten counts. This chain connects TRBV15 to TRBJ2-3; 10 bases are shared with TRBD2. The junction had 10 bases not matched to a gene; V was cut back by 3 bases and J by 4 bases. The CDR3 totals 17 residues. The germline gives CDR1 LNHNV, CDR2 YYDKDF (reference sequence). The CDR3 nucleotides read TGTGCCACCAGCAGCGGGCTAGCGGGAGAGGGAGCAGATACGCAGTATTTT. This codes for CATSSGLAGEGADTQYF.

The chain joins TRBV28 to TRBJ2-3, with D maybe TRBD2 (5 bases). This CDR3 is 16 amino acids long. V was trimmed by 3 bases and J by 4 bases, leaving 17 bases between them. Germline loops: CDR1 MDHEN, CDR2 SYDVKM. The CDR3 protein is CASSFLGSLGADTQYF. The CDR3 nucleotides read TGTGCCAGCAGTTTTCTAGGGAGCCTGGGAGCAGATACGCAGTATTTT.

This clonotype has only a few counts. This sequence joins TRBV7-9 and TRBJ2-7; the match to TRBD1 covers 9 bases. The CDR3 runs to 13 residues. After removal of 5 bases from V and 6 bases from J, the junction contained 5 bases not matched to a gene. The germline V gene has CDR1 SEHNR and CDR2 FQNEAQ (reference sequence). CDR3 loop: CASSTGQGSEQYF. The DNA of the CDR3 is TGTGCCAGCAGCACAGGACAGGGGTCCGAGCAGTACTTC.

The table lists this clonotype with many counts. The J gene is TRBJ2-5, the V gene TRBV6-1, with unresolved D. The CDR3 is 11 amino acids. V was trimmed by 7 bases and J by 2 bases, leaving 5 bases between them. The germline CDR1 and CDR2 sequences are MNHNS and SASEGT. CDR3 nucleotides: TGTGCCAGCACCCCGCAAGAGACCCAGTACTTC. Protein sequence: CASTPQETQYF.